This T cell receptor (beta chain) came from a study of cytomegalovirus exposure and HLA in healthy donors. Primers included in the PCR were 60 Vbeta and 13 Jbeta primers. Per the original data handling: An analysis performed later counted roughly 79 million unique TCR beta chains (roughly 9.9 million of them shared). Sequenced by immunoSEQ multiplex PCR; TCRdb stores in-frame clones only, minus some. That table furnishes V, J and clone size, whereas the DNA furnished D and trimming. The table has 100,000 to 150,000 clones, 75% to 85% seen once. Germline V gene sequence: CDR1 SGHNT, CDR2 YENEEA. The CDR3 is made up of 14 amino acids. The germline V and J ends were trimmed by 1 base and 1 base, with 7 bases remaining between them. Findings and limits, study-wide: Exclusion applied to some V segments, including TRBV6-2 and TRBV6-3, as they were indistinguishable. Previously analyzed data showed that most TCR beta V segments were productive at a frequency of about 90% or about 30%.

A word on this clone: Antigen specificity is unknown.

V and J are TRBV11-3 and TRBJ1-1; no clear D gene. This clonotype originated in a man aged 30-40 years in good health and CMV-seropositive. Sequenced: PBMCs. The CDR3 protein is CASSLGAGNTEAFF. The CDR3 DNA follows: TGTGCCAGCAGCTTAGGAGCAGGGAACACTGAAGCTTTCTTT.